The rows below give T cell receptor beta chains drawn from one sample of a study of breast tumors, draining lymph nodes, adjacent tissues. Via MiXCR, TCRdb re-called the multiplex PCR reads, giving one row per CDR3 protein. The data show 150,000 to 200,000 distinct CDR3 sequences, around 33% seen once. The specimen sequenced was axillary lymph node tissue. All receptors derive from a female donor with breast cancer. Some clones in this sample may be carry-over from other donors' samples. Each CDR3 is given with its conserved first and last residue. The D gene is left open where the match is weak. Not every row has a clone size; where given, it reads once, few, many or a size class.

j_call	clone_size	d_call	v_call	cdr3_aa	cdr3_nt
TRBJ2-1	NA	NA	TRBV2	CASSEFTGSYNEQFF	TGTGCCAGCAGTGAGTTTACCGGCTCCTACAATGAGCAGTTCTTC
TRBJ2-2	NA	NA	TRBV10-1	CAGSGGGHEDTGELFF	TGCGCCGGCAGTGGGGGAGGACACGAGGACACCGGGGAGCTGTTTTTT
TRBJ2-7	NA	NA	TRBV20-1	CSAGERDTEPYF	TGCAGTGCTGGTGAGCGGGACACGGAGCCGTACTTC
TRBJ2-1	few	TRBD2	TRBV6-2/TRBV6-3	CASRSSGAYNEQFF	TGTGCCAGCAGGTCTAGCGGAGCTTACAATGAGCAGTTCTTC
TRBJ2-7	many	NA	TRBV4-3	CASSQILTPSSYEQYF	TGCGCCAGCAGTCAAATCCTGACTCCCAGCTCCTACGAGCAGTACTTC
TRBJ2-1	few	TRBD2	TRBV27	CASEGLAAVNEQFF	TGTGCCAGCGAAGGACTAGCGGCAGTCAATGAGCAGTTCTTC
TRBJ2-1	NA	NA	TRBV25-1	CASSEYEASSSYNEQFF	TGTGCCAGCAGTGAATATGAGGCGTCGAGCTCCTACAATGAGCAGTTCTTC
TRBJ2-2	many	NA	TRBV9	CASSGRRAGTGELFF	TGTGCCAGCAGCGGCCGCCGGGCCGGCACCGGGGAGCTGTTTTTT
TRBJ1-1	many	NA	TRBV2	CASSERNTEAFF	TGTGCCAGCAGTGAGCGGAACACTGAAGCTTTCTTT
TRBJ1-2	NA	NA	TRBV10-3	CAISETGPGYYGYTF	TGTGCCATCAGTGAGACAGGGCCGGGGTACTATGGCTACACCTTC
TRBJ2-3	NA	TRBD2	TRBV6-1	CASSQPRSLGGASTDTQYF	TGTGCCAGCAGTCAACCTCGTTCCCTGGGAGGGGCTAGCACAGATACGCAGTATTTT
TRBJ2-6	many	NA	TRBV5-1	CASRVYSGANVLTF	TGCGCCAGCCGGGTCTACTCTGGGGCCAACGTCCTGACTTTC
TRBJ1-4	many	TRBD1	TRBV12-3/TRBV12-4	CASSPTLGTGDEKLFF	TGTGCCAGCAGCCCGACTTTAGGGACAGGGGATGAAAAACTGTTTTTT
TRBJ2-1	NA	TRBD2	TRBV18	CASSPSLKRGGLNEQFF	TGTGCCAGCTCACCGAGTTTGAAGCGGGGGGGCCTCAATGAGCAGTTCTTC
TRBJ2-7	NA	TRBD1	TRBV5-6	CASRLDRAYEQYF	TGTGCCAGCAGGCTGGACAGGGCATACGAGCAGTACTTC
TRBJ1-5	NA	TRBD1	TRBV20-1	CSAMDRVGQPQHF	TGCAGTGCCATGGACAGGGTGGGCCAGCCCCAGCATTTT
TRBJ1-4	many	NA	TRBV6-6	CASSYLDLKVF	TGTGCCAGCAGTTACTTGGACCTGAAGGTTTTT
TRBJ2-5	many	NA	TRBV6-5	CASSPGGWETQYF	TGTGCCAGCAGTCCGGGCGGTTGGGAGACCCAGTACTTC
TRBJ1-4	NA	TRBD1	TRBV9	CASSLGTGGPNEKLFF	TGTGCCAGCAGCTTAGGGACAGGGGGCCCTAATGAAAAACTGTTTTTT
TRBJ2-7	NA	NA	TRBV24-1	CATSNKGNYEQYF	TGTGCCACCAGTAACAAGGGAAACTACGAGCAGTACTTC
TRBJ1-2	once	NA	TRBV19	CASSIGRGRGYGYTF	TGTGCCAGTAGTATAGGACGGGGTAGAGGCTATGGCTACACCTTC
TRBJ2-7	many	NA	TRBV6-5	CASSYGSGSGEQYF	TGTGCCAGCAGTTATGGTTCAGGTTCCGGCGAGCAGTACTTC
TRBJ1-5	many	NA	TRBV5-1	CASSPEGIQPQHF	TGCGCCAGCAGCCCGGAGGGCATCCAGCCCCAGCATTTT
TRBJ1-4	NA	TRBD1	TRBV7-2	CASSLTGTENEKLFF	TGTGCCAGCAGCTTAACCGGGACAGAGAATGAAAAACTGTTTTTT
TRBJ1-4	many	NA	TRBV6-2/TRBV6-3	CASSSRAPATNEKLFF	TGTGCCAGCAGTTCCCGGGCCCCAGCAACTAATGAAAAACTGTTTTTT
TRBJ1-2	few	NA	TRBV6-5	CACRPGLDYGYTF	TGTGCCTGTCGGCCAGGGCTGGACTATGGCTACACCTTC
TRBJ1-1	NA	NA	TRBV6-5	CASSYAGAQAEAFF	TGTGCCAGCAGTTACGCGGGGGCCCAGGCTGAAGCTTTCTTT
TRBJ1-6	NA	NA	TRBV6-5	CASSYRDGSPLHF	TGTGCCAGCAGTTACCGGGACGGTTCACCCCTCCACTTT
TRBJ1-4	many	NA	TRBV4-1	CASSQDQSATNEKLFF	TGCGCCAGCAGCCAAGATCAAAGTGCAACTAATGAAAAACTGTTTTTT
TRBJ2-1	NA	NA	TRBV20-1	CGAEGRKTSYEQFF	TGCGGTGCCGAGGGACGGAAGACTTCCTACGAGCAGTTCTTC
TRBJ1-2	many	NA	TRBV5-8	CASSFKGGFYGYTF	TGTGCCAGCAGCTTCAAAGGGGGGTTCTATGGCTACACCTTC
TRBJ2-3	NA	NA	TRBV14	CASSQTMEGEQYF	TGTGCCAGCAGCCAAACAATGGAAGGTGAGCAGTATTTT
TRBJ1-5	NA	NA	TRBV27	CASSIRSPPGNQPQHF	TGTGCCAGCAGTATACGGTCCCCCCCCGGCAATCAGCCCCAGCATTTT
TRBJ1-2	many	NA	TRBV7-2	CASSLATAYGYTF	TGTGCCAGCAGCTTAGCCACAGCATATGGCTACACCTTC
TRBJ1-2	many	NA	TRBV2	CASSEASLASYGYTF	TGTGCCAGCAGTGAAGCGTCTTTGGCAAGCTATGGCTACACCTTC
TRBJ2-3	NA	TRBD2	TRBV20-1	CSARVSRGGSDTQYF	TGCAGTGCTAGGGTCTCTCGGGGGGGTTCAGATACGCAGTATTTT
TRBJ1-5	many	NA	TRBV10-2	CASSESAISQHF	TGCGCCAGCAGTGAGTCCGCTATTTCCCAGCATTTT
TRBJ2-7	many	NA	TRBV7-9	CASSVTVYEQYF	TGTGCCAGCAGCGTTACAGTCTACGAGCAGTACTTC
TRBJ2-7	many	TRBD2	TRBV7-9	CASSQGPSGGTYEQYF	TGTGCCAGCAGCCAGGGCCCATCCGGGGGGACCTACGAGCAGTACTTC
TRBJ2-1	NA	NA	TRBV19	CASSIRGLRSYNEQFF	TGTGCCAGTAGTATCCGGGGGCTCCGATCCTACAATGAGCAGTTCTTC
TRBJ2-7	many	NA	TRBV4-3	CASSQDSLSYEQYF	TGCGCCAGCAGCCAAGATTCCCTCTCCTACGAGCAGTACTTC
TRBJ1-2	many	NA	TRBV7-9	CASSLATRADGYTF	TGTGCCAGCAGCTTGGCCACCAGGGCTGATGGCTACACCTTC
TRBJ1-6	NA	NA	TRBV10-3	CAISGKSRPLHF	TGTGCAATTAGCGGAAAATCCAGACCCCTCCACTTT
TRBJ1-5	once	NA	TRBV19	CASSIKGARNQPQHF	TGTGCCAGTAGTATCAAAGGGGCGCGCAATCAGCCCCAGCATTTT
TRBJ2-2	many	TRBD1	TRBV6-4	CASSGDRDGELFF	TGTGCCAGCAGTGGCGACAGGGACGGGGAGCTGTTTTTT
TRBJ2-3	many	TRBD2	TRBV24-1	CATSTSGSGADTQYF	TGTGCCACCAGTACTAGCGGGAGTGGAGCAGATACGCAGTATTTT
TRBJ2-7	many	TRBD1	TRBV7-8	CASSLWGTGGGEQYF	TGTGCCAGCAGCTTGTGGGGGACAGGGGGCGGCGAGCAGTACTTC
TRBJ1-2	many	TRBD1	TRBV28	CARRTGPNYGYTF	TGTGCCAGGAGGACAGGCCCTAACTATGGCTACACCTTC
TRBJ1-5	many	TRBD1	TRBV20-1	CSAGGQGAGQPQHF	TGCAGTGCTGGCGGACAGGGGGCTGGACAGCCCCAGCATTTT
TRBJ2-3	few	NA	TRBV11-2	CASSLSGGGEGTDTQYF	TGTGCCAGCAGCTTATCAGGGGGGGGGGAGGGCACAGATACGCAGTATTTT
TRBJ2-1	many	NA	TRBV19	CASSTRGRGRSPQGEQFF	TGTGCCAGTAGTACCCGGGGCAGGGGGAGGTCTCCACAAGGCGAGCAGTTCTTC
TRBJ2-7	NA	NA	TRBV9	CVSSVACTSSGEQYF	TGTGTCAGCAGCGTAGCGTGTACTAGTTCGGGTGAGCAGTACTTC
TRBJ2-6	few	TRBD1	TRBV6-1	CASTRQGAPSGANVLTF	TGTGCCAGCACCAGACAGGGGGCCCCCTCCGGGGCCAACGTCCTGACTTTC
TRBJ1-1	NA	NA	TRBV7-9	CASSSTGGASSRAFF	TGTGCCAGCAGCTCGACCGGGGGGGCCTCTTCGCGGGCTTTCTTT
TRBJ2-3	many	TRBD2	TRBV27	CASSLSLAGGLPTDTQYF	TGTGCCAGCAGTTTATCGTTAGCGGGGGGGCTCCCCACAGATACGCAGTATTTT
TRBJ2-6	few	NA	TRBV6-2/TRBV6-3	CASSYWDSGANVLTF	TGTGCCAGCAGTTATTGGGACTCTGGGGCCAACGTCCTGACTTTC
TRBJ2-7	many	NA	TRBV6-2/TRBV6-3	CASSIQGFPYEQYF	TGTGCCAGCAGTATACAGGGTTTCCCCTACGAGCAGTACTTC
TRBJ2-7	NA	TRBD2	TRBV28	CASSQPSGIFHEQYF	TGTGCCAGCAGTCAGCCTAGCGGGATCTTCCACGAGCAGTACTTC
TRBJ2-2	many	NA	TRBV5-1	CASSHEGTDTGELFF	TGCGCCAGCAGCCACGAGGGTACGGACACCGGGGAGCTGTTTTTT